These 30 T cell receptor beta chains share one sample of origin, sequenced in a study of beta chain features in type 1 diabetes. Study-level results: All four CD4+ subsets of Type 1 diabetes patients contained TCRB CDR3s that were moderately but significantly shorter.

Expressed TCRB transcripts were sequenced, since all the RNA that had been isolated was reverse transcribed. Produced via immunoSEQ multiplex PCR; TCRdb's table is partial and in-frame only. The sample includes hundreds of thousands of clones, roughly 12% of them seen just once. Antigen specificity for these receptors is unknown. The material sequenced was naive CD4+ T cells from blood. Every receptor here comes from a young man with type 1 diabetes.

The chain employs TRBV6-5 and TRBJ1-5; 7 bases are shared with TRBD1. CDR1 MNHEY and CDR2 SVGAGI come from the germline V gene. There are 11 residues in the CDR3. V was pared by 6 bases and J by 12 bases, with 5 bases of the junction left unmatched. CDR3 coding DNA: TGTGCCAGCAGCCAGACAGGGTACCAGCATTTT. This sequence encodes CASSQTGYQHF.

The gene calls are TRBV9 and TRBJ2-1, with 7 bases that match TRBD1. Germline trimming cut 4 bases from V and 2 bases from J; bases unmatched to any gene: 27. This CDR3 is built from 22 residues. From germline, CDR1 is SGDLS and CDR2 YYNGEE. As DNA, the CDR3 is TGTGCCAGCAGCTACAGGTACCTATCCGGACAGGCAGCGGATAAGACCTACAATGAGCAGTTCTTC. Protein product: CASSYRYLSGQAADKTYNEQFF.

There are a few counts of this clone. The chain has TRBV5-6 and TRBJ2-1; 7 nucleotides match TRBD2. Trimming took 0 bases from V and 7 from J; bases not matched to a gene: 7. CDR1 is SGHDT, CDR2 YYEEEE, per germline. The CDR3 is 15 residues long. The CDR3 reads CASSLAGGEGNEQFF. The CDR3 DNA reads as TGTGCCAGCAGCTTGGCTGGCGGGGAGGGAAATGAGCAGTTCTTC.

The chain employs TRBV28 and TRBJ2-7; TRBD2 aligns across 11 bases. This CDR3 comprises 15 residues. From germline, CDR1 is MDHEN and CDR2 SYDVKM. V shed 9 bases and J 1 base; nucleotides not matched to a gene: 8. The CDR3 protein is CASETSGESSYEQYF. DNA of the CDR3: TGTGCCAGTGAGACTAGCGGGGAATCTTCCTACGAGCAGTACTTC.

Ten or more counts support this clone. The chain employs TRBV7-2 and TRBJ2-1; D gene uncertain. Looked up from germline, CDR1 is SGHTA and CDR2 is FQGNSA. The V and J ends lost 5 bases and 9 bases respectively, with 14 bases between them. This CDR3 contains 13 residues. The CDR3 nucleotides are TGTGCCAGCAGCCCCCGGGTAGCAAGTGAGCAGTTCTTC. Encoded protein: CASSPRVASEQFF.

The chain has TRBV19 and TRBJ2-3; D call uncertain. V gave up 6 bases and J gave up 6 bases, with 10 bases separating them. Germline V lookup: CDR1 LNHDA, CDR2 SQIVND (reference sequence). There are 12 residues in the CDR3. CDR3 DNA sequence: TGTGCCAGTAGGGGCATCGCGGATACGCAGTATTTT. Protein product: CASRGIADTQYF.

This clone was counted only a few times. The sample contains more than one DNA sequence encoding this CDR3. The V call is TRBV5-4, the J call TRBJ1-1; D gene unclear. Germline CDR1 is SGHNT and CDR2 is YYREEE (reference sequence). V lost 4 bases and J 1 base, leaving 11 bases between the germline ends. The CDR3 contains 14 residues. The CDR3 spells CASSPTGGNTEAFF. The CDR3, as DNA: TGTGCCAGCAGCCCGACCGGAGGGAACACTGAAGCTTTCTTT.

There are a few counts of this clone. The chain carries TRBV28 and TRBJ1-2, with D uncertain. With 3 bases removed from V and 5 bases from J, the gap between germline ends came to 16 bases. CDR3 length: 15 amino acids. Germline V gene lookup returns CDR1 MDHEN and CDR2 SYDVKM. CDR3 sequence: CASSFGKGVLYGYTF. The DNA of the CDR3 is TGTGCCAGCAGTTTCGGGAAGGGTGTACTATATGGCTACACCTTC.

This clone was counted between two and nine times. This chain links TRBV5-1 with TRBJ1-4; D possibly corresponds to TRBD1 (6 bases). Germline-derived CDR1 and CDR2 are SGHRS and YFSETQ. Trimming shortened V by 3 bases and J by 4 bases, and 10 bases separated the two germline ends. The CDR3 totals 14 residues. DNA of the CDR3: TGCGCCAGCAGCTGGACAGATTTTAATGAAAAACTGTTTTTT. This sequence encodes CASSWTDFNEKLFF.

The chain links TRBV27 to TRBJ2-3; perhaps TRBD1 as D (5 bases). Trimming took 3 bases from V and 2 from J, leaving 12 bases between them. This CDR3 is 15 amino acids long. Germline V gene data show CDR1 as MNHEY and CDR2 as SMNVEV (reference sequence). The CDR3 region is CASSFVRAHTDTQYF. In nucleotides, the CDR3 is TGTGCCAGCAGTTTCGTCAGGGCCCACACAGATACGCAGTATTTT.

This clone was observed a few times. V usage is TRBV7-2 and J usage is TRBJ1-5; 7 nucleotides align to TRBD1. This CDR3 spans 13 amino acids. CDR1 is SGHTA and CDR2 is FQGNSA in the germline V gene. Losses at the gene ends were 5 bases for V and 11 bases for J; bases not matched to a gene: 9. This chain's CDR3 is CASSMIQGRAQHF. The CDR3 nucleotides are TGTGCCAGCAGCATGATACAGGGGCGAGCCCAGCATTTT.

This clone was counted a few times. The chain links TRBV27 to TRBJ2-3; tentatively, D is TRBD1 (5 bases). There are 15 residues in the CDR3. The germline CDR1 and CDR2 sequences are MNHEY and SMNVEV (reference sequence). With 4 bases removed from V and 1 base from J, the gap between germline ends came to 12 bases. The CDR3 nucleotides are TGTGCCAGCAGTTCCAGGGTACCTGGCACAGATACGCAGTATTTT. Protein: CASSSRVPGTDTQYF.

The rearrangement joins TRBV6-1 to TRBJ2-6; D is perhaps TRBD2 (6 bases). V was cut by 1 base and J by 2 bases, with 6 bases left in between. This CDR3 spans 15 amino acids. CDR1 MNHNS and CDR2 SASEGT come from the germline V gene. CDR3 residues: CASSEGEAGANVLTF. The CDR3, as DNA: TGTGCCAGCAGTGAAGGGGAGGCTGGGGCCAACGTCCTGACTTTC.

The CDR3, as DNA: TGTGCCAGCAGCTACTTAGCCTCTGGGGCCAACGTCCTGACTTTC. It is translated as CASSYLASGANVLTF. V is TRBV5-4 and J is TRBJ2-6; D is unclear. The V and J ends lost 3 bases and 0 bases respectively, with 7 bases between them. The germline V gene has CDR1 SGHNT and CDR2 YYREEE (reference sequence). The CDR3 runs to 15 residues.

V usage is TRBV7-9 and J usage is TRBJ1-5; D ambiguous. The CDR3 spans 16 residues. CDR1 is SEHNR and CDR2 is FQNEAQ in the germline V gene (reference sequence). V was clipped by 1 base and J by 0 bases, with 10 bases between them. DNA of the CDR3: TGTGCCAGCAGCTTAGGACCCTTTGCTAGCAATCAGCCCCAGCATTTT. Its translation is CASSLGPFASNQPQHF.

This clone came up a few times. This chain's CDR3 is CSVEPGGRTEAFF. Written as DNA, the CDR3 is TGCAGCGTTGAACCAGGGGGCCGCACTGAAGCTTTCTTT. The genes are TRBV29-1 and TRBJ1-1, with 8 bases matching TRBD1. The CDR3 is 13 amino acids. Germline V lookup: CDR1 SQVTM, CDR2 ANQGSEA. J lost 4 bases, V lost 2 bases, and 3 bases had no gene match. The full variable domain, in which reference TRBV29-1 and TRBJ1-1 provide the parts outside the CDR3, is SAVISQKPSRDICQRGTSLTIQCQVDSQVTMMFWYRQQPGQSLTLIATANQGSEATYESGFVIDKFPISRPNLTFSTLTVSNMSPEDSSIYLCSVEPGGRTEAFFGQGTRLTVV.

This clone was seen a few times. The same CDR3 also results from other DNA sequences found in this sample. The CDR3 DNA reads TGCAGTGCTAGACTTACCTACGAGCAGTACTTC. Its translation: CSARLTYEQYF. The chain combines TRBV20-1 with TRBJ2-7; D not resolved. This CDR3 spans 11 amino acids. V was shortened by 2 bases and J by 2 bases, with 4 bases between the two germline ends. Germline V lookup: CDR1 DFQATT, CDR2 SNEGSKA (reference sequence).

This clone showed up just a few times. V is TRBV5-1 and J is TRBJ2-3, with a weak D call TRBD2 (5 bases). V gave up 2 bases and J gave up 3 bases, with 7 bases separating them. Germline CDR1 and CDR2: SGHRS and YFSETQ. The CDR3 is made up of 13 amino acids. Here the CDR3 DNA reads TGCGCCAGCAGCTTCGGGGTTACAGATACGCAGTATTTT. Translating gives CASSFGVTDTQYF. Full variable domain (remainder filled in from reference TRBV5-1 and TRBJ2-3): KAGVTQTPRYLIKTRGQQVTLSCSPISGHRSVSWYQQTPGQGLQFLFEYFSETQRNKGNFPGRFSGRQFSNSRSEMNVSTLELGDSALYLCASSFGVTDTQYFGPGTRLTVL.

This clone has just a few counts. The rearrangement links TRBV30 to TRBJ2-2; D gene unclear. CDR3 length equals 10 residues. Trimming stripped 8 bases from V and 6 bases from J, with 7 bases between. Per germline, CDR1 GTSNPN and CDR2 SVGIG (reference sequence). The CDR3, as DNA: TGTGCCCTTTGGGCCGGGGAGCTGTTTTTT. Protein: CALWAGELFF. Drawing the rest from reference TRBV30 and TRBJ2-2, the complete variable domain is SQTIHQWPATLVQPVGSPLSLECTVEGTSNPNLYWYRQAAGRGLQLLFYSVGIGQISSEVPQNLSASRPQDRQFILSSKKLLLSDSGFYLCALWAGELFFGEGSRLTVL.

This clone was detected a few times. The chain couples TRBV28 to TRBJ1-2, with D tentatively TRBD1 (6 bases). With 3 bases removed from V and 6 bases from J, the gap between germline ends came to 11 bases. The germline V gene encodes CDR1 MDHEN and CDR2 SYDVKM. The CDR3 runs 13 residues. CDR3 bases: TGTGCCAGCAGTTTCCCCCCAGGGGATGGCTACACCTTC. It translates to CASSFPPGDGYTF.

The rearrangement uses TRBV27 and TRBJ1-1; D possibly corresponds to TRBD1 (5 bases). The CDR3 sequence is 13 residues long. Trimming left V 7 bases short and J 4 bases short, with 13 bases between. Germline CDR1 MNHEY, CDR2 SMNVEV (reference sequence). The CDR3 region is CASTLAGSTEAFF. In nucleotides, the CDR3 is TGTGCCAGCACCTTAGCAGGGTCCACTGAAGCTTTCTTT.

Only a few counts were recorded for this clone. The chain has TRBV21-1 and TRBJ1-1. TRBV21-1 is a pseudogene locus. The CDR3 consists of 13 residues. CDR3 nucleotide sequence: TGTGCCAGCAGCCACCGAATGGGGACTGAAGCTTTCTTT. Its translation is CASSHRMGTEAFF.

This clone was seen only a few times. The chain uses TRBV10-3 and TRBJ2-7; D possibly corresponds to TRBD2 (6 bases). Germline V gives CDR1 ENHRY, CDR2 SYGVKD. The CDR3 length is 16 residues. V shed 5 bases and J shed 4 bases, with 21 bases lying between them. The CDR3 protein is CAISQTQGTSGYEQYF. CDR3 in DNA: TGTGCCATCAGTCAAACCCAAGGGACTTCGGGTTACGAGCAGTACTTC.

V and J are TRBV30 and TRBJ2-7; possibly TRBD1 for D (6 bases). This CDR3 has 12 amino acids. From germline, CDR1 is GTSNPN and CDR2 SVGIG (reference sequence). Trimming removed 0 bases at V and 6 bases at J, with 9 bases between. This CDR3 reads CAWSVRGREQYF. CDR3 sequence (DNA): TGTGCCTGGAGTGTCAGGGGTCGCGAGCAGTACTTC.

Notes on this clone: This CDR3 is also generated by other DNA sequences in the sample. The gene calls are TRBV7-8 and TRBJ2-5, with no clear D. CDR1 is SGHVS, CDR2 FQNEAQ, per germline. V was clipped by 4 bases and J by 2 bases, with 2 bases between them. The length of the CDR3 is 11 residues. CDR3 sequence: CASSSQETQYF. CDR3 nucleotides: TGTGCCAGCAGCTCTCAAGAGACCCAGTACTTC.

This clone was counted a few times. The same CDR3 is also encoded by other DNA sequences in this sample. V is TRBV6-5 and J is TRBJ1-1; D gene uncertain. Germline V gives CDR1 MNHEY, CDR2 SVGAGI. V was pared by 2 bases and J by 0 bases, with 4 bases between. This CDR3 is 13 amino acids long. The CDR3 DNA reads as TGTGCCAGCAGTTACGACTTGAACACTGAAGCTTTCTTT. Translating gives CASSYDLNTEAFF.

Points on this clone: Other DNA sequences of this sample code for an identical CDR3. The chain links TRBV18 to TRBJ1-5; no reliable D call. CDR1 KGHSH and CDR2 LQKENI come from the germline V gene. Deletions cut 3 bases from V and 3 bases from J, with 9 bases between. The CDR3 extends over 14 amino acids. The CDR3 spells CASSPGHPNQPQHF. The CDR3 region has the DNA TGTGCCAGCTCACCGGGCCATCCCAATCAGCCCCAGCATTTT.

V gene TRBV7-9 combines with J gene TRBJ2-1; 14 positions match TRBD2. The CDR3 runs 15 residues. Trimming cost V 5 bases and J 6 bases; bases outside gene matches: 3. Germline V lookup: CDR1 SEHNR, CDR2 FQNEAQ (reference sequence). CDR3: CASSPGTSGGNEQFF. CDR3 in DNA: TGTGCCAGCAGCCCAGGGACTAGCGGGGGCAATGAGCAGTTCTTC.

The rearrangement links TRBV28 to TRBJ1-2; D may be TRBD1 (6 bases). Germline V gene sequence: CDR1 MDHEN, CDR2 SYDVKM. Trimming cost V 6 bases and J 7 bases, with 15 bases left between them. The CDR3 has 13 amino acids. The CDR3 region is CASRFGQTAGYTF. DNA of the CDR3: TGTGCCAGCAGGTTCGGACAGACTGCTGGCTACACCTTC.

This clone was seen more than once but under ten times. One junction end disagrees with the germline gene, perhaps due to a read error. Other DNA sequences from this sample encode an identical CDR3 as well. The V call is TRBV29-1, the J call TRBJ1-1; D remains unclear. This CDR3 region has 13 residues. CDR1 is SQVTM, CDR2 ANQGSEA, per germline. This CDR3 is CSVGSSANTEAFF. The CDR3 coding sequence is TGCAGCGTTGGATCATCGGCGAACACTGAAGCCTTCTTT.